The rows below give T cell receptor beta chains drawn from one sample of a study of TIL therapy for anti-PD-1-resistant metastatic lung cancer. The repertoire was sequenced with immunoSEQ multiplex PCR; TCRdb's copy has only in-frame clones and lacks some. The table records 50,000 or so clones, about two thirds of them present only once. The specimen was tumor tissue, collected at baseline. These TCRs come from a person aged 30 to 80 with non-small cell lung cancer. Each CDR3 is given with its conserved first and last residue. The D gene is left open where the match is weak. Rows give clone size only sometimes, using once, few, many, or a class for an expanded clone.

V gene	clone size	D gene	J gene	CDR3 protein	CDR3 DNA
TRBV5-1	few	-	TRBJ1-2	CASSLADGGYTF	TGCGCCAGCAGCTTGGCGGATGGTGGCTACACCTTC
TRBV7-8	-	TRBD1	TRBJ1-5	CASRQGAPSNQPQHF	TGTGCCAGCAGGCAGGGGGCTCCTAGCAATCAGCCCCAGCATTTT
TRBV7-3	-	-	TRBJ1-2	CASSLTVLAYGYTF	TGTGCCAGCAGCTTGACGGTGCTCGCCTATGGCTACACCTTC
TRBV7-9	-	-	TRBJ2-7	CASSLGTAYEQYF	TGTGCCAGCAGCCTCGGGACGGCCTACGAGCAGTACTTC
TRBV6-1	-	-	TRBJ1-6	CASSPWGENSPLHF	TGTGCCAGCAGCCCTTGGGGTGAGAATTCACCCCTCCACTTT
TRBV5-4	once	-	TRBJ2-7	CASSLRLRDSYEQYF	TGTGCCAGCAGCTTACGCCTTAGAGACTCCTACGAGCAGTACTTC
TRBV4-1	few	-	TRBJ2-1	CASSQEGGPGYNEQFF	TGCGCCAGCAGCCAAGAAGGCGGACCGGGGTACAATGAGCAGTTCTTC
TRBV10-3	-	TRBD1	TRBJ1-2	CAIKTDREDGYTF	TGTGCCATCAAGACGGACAGGGAGGATGGCTACACCTTC
TRBV5-1	-	-	TRBJ2-3	CASSKRGLGDTQYF	TGCGCCAGCAGCAAACGGGGGCTTGGAGATACGCAGTATTTT
TRBV29-1	-	-	TRBJ2-7	CSAVDGSSYEQYF	TGCAGCGCCGTGGACGGGAGCTCCTACGAGCAGTACTTC
TRBV5-1	-	-	TRBJ2-1	CASSYGSGTGAYNEQFF	TGCGCCAGCAGCTACGGATCCGGGACTGGCGCCTACAATGAGCAGTTCTTC
TRBV9	few	-	TRBJ2-4	CASSVGGGLLERDIQYF	TGTGCCAGCAGCGTAGGGGGTGGTCTCCTCGAAAGGGACATTCAGTACTTC
TRBV2	-	-	TRBJ2-7	CASSPSSYEQYF	TGTGCCAGCAGTCCCTCCTCTTACGAGCAGTACTTC
TRBV6-5	-	-	TRBJ1-5	CASSYNGANQPQHF	TGTGCCAGCAGTTACAACGGGGCTAATCAGCCCCAGCATTTT
TRBV7-2	-	TRBD2	TRBJ2-3	CASSLAGGRETDTQYF	TGTGCCAGCAGCTTAGCTGGCGGGAGGGAAACAGATACGCAGTATTTT
TRBV6-1	-	TRBD1	TRBJ1-1	CASSVTGYGTEAFF	TGTGCCAGCAGTGTGACAGGGTATGGCACTGAAGCTTTCTTT
TRBV6-5	-	-	TRBJ2-6	CASSALSSGANVLTF	TGTGCCAGCAGTGCATTAAGCTCTGGGGCCAACGTCCTGACTTTC
TRBV2	-	TRBD1	TRBJ2-7	CASSRLPGQGYEQYF	TGTGCCAGCAGTCGACTCCCGGGACAGGGGTACGAGCAGTACTTC
TRBV18	-	-	TRBJ1-3	CASSPGMGERAPFSGNTIYF	TGTGCCAGCTCACCAGGAATGGGTGAGAGGGCTCCTTTCTCTGGAAACACCATATATTTT
TRBV5-4	-	-	TRBJ2-6	CASSLVRGSGANVLTF	TGTGCCAGCAGCTTGGTTCGGGGGTCTGGGGCCAACGTCCTGACTTTC
TRBV6-5	-	-	TRBJ2-5	CASSYGDRPQETQYF	TGTGCCAGCAGTTACGGTGACAGGCCGCAAGAGACCCAGTACTTC
TRBV15	-	-	TRBJ2-7	CATSREIRSYEQYF	TGTGCCACCAGCAGAGAGATACGGTCCTACGAGCAGTACTTC
TRBV5-6	-	-	TRBJ1-1	CASSRSNTEAFF	TGTGCCAGCAGCCGTTCTAACACTGAAGCTTTCTTT
TRBV15	-	-	TRBJ1-4	CATSYDRAGSNEKLFF	TGTGCCACCAGCTATGACCGCGCCGGGTCTAATGAAAAACTGTTTTTT
TRBV6-5	-	-	TRBJ1-3	CASSGTTGNTIYF	TGTGCCAGCTCAGGGACAACTGGAAACACCATATATTTT
TRBV19	-	TRBD1	TRBJ1-1	CASSPGTVGTNTEAFF	TGTGCCAGTAGTCCCGGGACAGTCGGTACGAACACTGAAGCTTTCTTT
TRBV10-3	-	TRBD2	TRBJ2-2	CAISDGVSGRDTGELFF	TGTGCCATCAGTGATGGGGTCAGCGGGAGGGATACCGGGGAGCTGTTTTTT